The 24 T cell receptor beta chains reported below all come from one sample, sequenced in a study of TET2 disruption in CD19-targeted CAR T cells. Profiling relied on immunoSEQ multiplex PCR, and the TCRdb table lists in-frame clones only, not all of them. This repertoire includes fewer than 30,000 clones. Treatment described: autologous CTL019 cells: CD19 CAR with 4-1BB and CD3 zeta domains. Their antigens are not known. This sample comprised CD8- CAR+ T cells sorted from cultured blood T cells, obtained for CD19 CAR T cell therapy. Subset noted: CD8-negative CAR-positive T cells from the infusion product. These receptors were obtained from a man aged 65 to 85 with chronic lymphocytic leukemia.

About this clone: From the germline J gene comes the end of the CDR3, since the read stops 3 residues before it. The genes are TRBV29-1 and TRBJ2-7; 9 nucleotides line up with TRBD1. This CDR3 spans 19 amino acids. The germline CDR1 and CDR2 sequences are SQVTM and ANQGSEA. V lost 3 bases, J lost 3 bases, and 21 bases stayed unmatched. The CDR3 is CSVEKPGQGPPAPFYEQYF. CDR3 bases read: TGCAGCGTTGAGAAACCGGGACAGGGCCCGCCTGCCCCCTTCTACGAG.

About this clone: The read stops 3 residues short of the end of the CDR3; the missing end is completed from the germline J gene. V and J are TRBV30 and TRBJ1-1; D ambiguous. CDR1 and CDR2 (germline): GTSNPN, SVGIG (reference sequence). The CDR3 is 15 residues long. Trimming cost V 4 bases and J 3 bases, with 18 bases left between them. The sequenced CDR3 bases are TGTGCCTGGACGTTCCGGGTCCGAGAAGACACTGAA. As protein: CAWTFRVREDTE. The entire CDR3 protein reads CAWTFRVREDTEAFF. The variable domain in full, completed from reference TRBV30 and TRBJ1-1, reads SQTIHQWPATLVQPVGSPLSLECTVEGTSNPNLYWYRQAAGRGLQLLFYSVGIGQISSEVPQNLSASRPQDRQFILSSKKLLLSDSGFYLCAWTFRVREDTEAFFGQGTRLTVV.

Worth noting for this clone: Read data end 3 residues before the CDR3 end; the end is taken from the germline J gene. The gene calls are TRBV7-9 and TRBJ1-2; 7 bases are a match to TRBD1. This CDR3 spans 14 amino acids. Per the germline V gene, CDR1 is SEHNR and CDR2 is FQNEAQ (reference sequence). CDR3 in amino acids: CASSLEGAAYDYTF. CDR3 DNA (partial): TGTGCCAGCAGCTTGGAGGGGGCGGCCTACGAC. Filled out from reference TRBV7-9 and TRBJ1-2, the complete variable domain reads DTGVSQNPRHKITKRGQNVTFRCDPISEHNRLYWYRQTLGQGPEFLTYFQNEAQLEKSRLLSDRFSAERPKGSFSTLEIQRTEQGDSAMYLCASSLEGAAYDYTFGSGTRLTVV.

As to this clone: The observed sequence ends 3 residues before the CDR3 terminus, with the missing tail filled in from the germline J gene. The V and J genes are TRBV7-8 and TRBJ1-2; the D gene is possibly TRBD1 (5 bases). This CDR3 spans 15 amino acids. Germline CDR1 is SGHVS and CDR2 is FQNEAQ. The covered CDR3 bases are TGTGCCAGCAGCTTACGGACAAGGAGCTCCTACGAC. It encodes CASSLRTRSSYD. The full CDR3 protein is CASSLRTRSSYDYTF. Supplemented by reference TRBV7-8 and TRBJ1-2, the full variable domain reads GAGVSQSPRYKVAKRGQDVALRCDPISGHVSLFWYQQALGQGPEFLTYFQNEAQLDKSGLPSDRFFAERPEGSVSTLKIQRTQQEDSAVYLCASSLRTRSSYDYTFGSGTRLTVV.

Notes on this clone: The DNA ends 3 residues before the CDR3 does, and the rest of the CDR3 is filled in from the germline J gene. J is TRBJ2-2 and V is TRBV7-2, with D perhaps matching TRBD2 (5 bases). CDR3 size: 15 residues. V gave up 1 base and J gave up 5 bases, with 11 bases separating them. The germline gives CDR1 SGHTA, CDR2 FQGNSA. Here the CDR3 reads CASSLVFGGTGELFF. CDR3 DNA (partial): TGTGCCAGCAGCTTAGTGTTCGGCGGGACCGGGGAG.

As regards this clone: The read is 3 residues too short to cover the CDR3 end, so that end is filled in from the germline J gene. The chain joins TRBV7-2 to TRBJ2-5, with 12 bases fitting TRBD2. The V and J ends lost 6 bases and 3 bases, in that order; junction bases with no gene match: 5. CDR3 length: 15 amino acids. The V gene's germline CDR1 is SGHTA and CDR2 FQGNSA. Partial CDR3 DNA: TGTGCCAGCAGTTACCTAGCGGGGGGGAAAGAGACC. This encodes CASSYLAGGKET. The entire CDR3 reads CASSYLAGGKETQYF.

Remarks on this clone: Sequence at one end of the junction differs from germline and may be a read error. The DNA read from the CDR3 is TGTACCAGCTCACTTACGGGACAGACCTACGAG. Translating gives CTSSLTGQTYE. The CDR3 in its entirety is CTSSLTGQTYEQYF. The chain recombines TRBV18 with TRBJ2-7; 7 bases fit TRBD1. The observed sequence ends 3 residues before the CDR3 terminus, with the missing tail filled in from the germline J gene. This CDR3 is 14 amino acids long. The V gene's germline CDR1 is KGHSH and CDR2 LQKENI.

A remark on this clone: Read sequence stops 3 residues before the CDR3 end, and the germline J gene provides the missing end. This chain joins TRBV6-2 or TRBV6-3 and TRBJ2-3; 7 bases agree with TRBD1. CDR3 length: 16 residues. Germline assignment: CDR1 MNHEY and CDR2 SVGEGT. CDR3 DNA (partial): TGTGCCAGCAGCCCAAGTTGGGACAGTAGCAATCAGCCG. Encoded protein: CASSPSWDSSNQP. The full CDR3 sequence reads CASSPSWDSSNQPQYF.

On this clone: From the germline J gene comes the end of the CDR3, since the read stops 3 residues before it. The chain has TRBV10-2 and TRBJ2-4, with a weak D call TRBD1 (5 bases). This CDR3 spans 13 amino acids. Germline CDR1 reads WSHSY; CDR2 reads SAAADI. The CDR3 loop is CASSGQLQETQYF. The covered CDR3 bases are TGCGCCAGCAGTGGACAGCTCCAAGAGACT.

The CDR3 spells CASSYRGTDTNYGYTF. The part of the CDR3 DNA that was read is TGTGCCAGCAGTTACCGGGGGACAGATACTAACTATGGC. V usage is TRBV6-2 or TRBV6-3 and J usage is TRBJ1-2; 7 bases agree with TRBD1. The read gets to within 3 residues of the CDR3 end, and the germline J gene fills in the rest. Germline V CDR1 and CDR2: MNHEY, SVGEGT. The CDR3 is made up of 16 amino acids. J gave up 0 bases and V 2 bases, and 6 bases lay outside the gene matches.

Of note for this clone: The read comes to an end 3 residues before the CDR3 does, leaving the germline J gene to fill in the end. The chain employs TRBV18 and TRBJ1-4; 7 nucleotides agree with TRBD1. The junction had 12 bases not matched to a gene; V was cut back by 6 bases and J by 8 bases. The germline V gene has CDR1 KGHSH and CDR2 LQKENI. The CDR3 totals 15 residues. The part of the CDR3 DNA that was read is TGTGCCAGCTCTCCTAACCGGGACAGTACCGAAAAA. Translated: CASSPNRDSTEK. The whole CDR3 protein is CASSPNRDSTEKLFF. The variable domain in full, with the rest retrieved from reference TRBV18 and TRBJ1-4, is NAGVMQNPRHLVRRRGQEARLRCSPMKGHSHVYWYRQLPEEGLKFMVYLQKENIIDESGMPKERFSAEFPKEGPSILRIQQVVRGDSAAYFCASSPNRDSTEKLFFGSGTQLSVL.

A word on this clone: Read sequence stops 3 residues before the CDR3 end, and the germline J gene provides the missing end. In the same sample, other DNA sequences code for this CDR3. This chain joins TRBV2 and TRBJ1-2, with 7 bases identical to TRBD1. Germline V gene data show CDR1 as SNHLY and CDR2 as FYNNEI. The CDR3 spans 12 residues. The CDR3 here is CASSGQGLGYTF. Partial CDR3 DNA: TGTGCCAGCAGTGGACAGGGACTTGGT. The full variable domain, completed using reference TRBV2 and TRBJ1-2, is EPEVTQTPSHQVTQMGQEVILRCVPISNHLYFYWYRQILGQKVEFLVSFYNNEISEKSEIFDDQFSVERPDGSNFTLKIRSTKLEDSAMYFCASSGQGLGYTFGSGTRLTVV.

Turning to this clone: Coverage ceases 3 residues before the CDR3 finishes, and the germline J gene fills in the end. The chain combines TRBV19 with TRBJ2-4; D might be TRBD2 (7 bases). Germline lookup yields CDR1 LNHDA and CDR2 SQIVND (reference sequence). The CDR3 length is 16 residues. This CDR3 is CASSIDPGAGASGQYF. CDR3 DNA, as far as it was read: TGTGCCAGTAGTATAGATCCGGGCGCGGGGGCGAGCGGT.

Worth noting for this clone: The junction departs from the called germline gene at one end, perhaps through a read error. The read gets to within 3 residues of the CDR3 end, and the germline J gene fills in the rest. Other DNA sequences within the sample encode an identical CDR3. The chain links TRBV7-6 to TRBJ1-3, with 9 bases identical to TRBD1. CDR1 SGHVS and CDR2 FNYEAQ come from the germline V gene. The CDR3 length is 14 residues. CDR3 amino acids: CASSRTGEGNTIYF. CDR3 bases read: TGTGCCAGCAGTCGGACAGGGGAAGGAAACACT.

Turning to this clone: The CDR3 goes on 3 residues after the read ends, and that part is filled in from the germline J gene. The chain is built from TRBV7-3 and TRBJ1-2, with unresolved D. CDR3 length equals 11 residues. CDR1 is SGHTA, CDR2 FQGTGA, per germline. CDR3 DNA (partial): TGTGCCAGCAGACAATACAATGAC. Translated: CASRQYND. The CDR3, in full, reads CASRQYNDYTF.

For this clone: The DNA ends 3 residues before the CDR3 does, and the rest of the CDR3 is filled in from the germline J gene. The chain has TRBV19 and TRBJ1-4; 7 bases map to TRBD1. Germline V gene lookup returns CDR1 LNHDA and CDR2 SQIVND (reference sequence). This CDR3 has 17 residues. With V trimmed by 7 bases and J by 1 base, 12 bases remained unmatched. The DNA read from the CDR3 is TGTGCCAGTACCTCGGGACAGAGCCACTTAACTAATGAAAAA. This encodes CASTSGQSHLTNEK. The full-length CDR3 reads as CASTSGQSHLTNEKLFF.

A note on this clone: The CDR3 goes on 3 residues after the read ends, and that part is filled in from the germline J gene. The V call is TRBV6-4, the J call TRBJ1-5; D is perhaps TRBD1 (5 bases). The germline V and J ends were trimmed by 6 bases and 7 bases, with 13 bases remaining between them. Germline CDR1 reads MRHNA; CDR2 reads SNTAGT. CDR3 length: 13 residues. The CDR3 protein is CASSPEGHQPQHF. CDR3 DNA, as far as it was read: TGTGCCAGCAGCCCCGAGGGGCACCAGCCC.

A note on this clone: Other DNA sequences of this sample code for an identical CDR3. The sequenced part of the CDR3 DNA is TGTGCCAGCAGCTTAGAACAGTATAATTCACCC. It translates to CASSLEQYNSP. The full CDR3 protein is CASSLEQYNSPLHF. The rearrangement links TRBV7-9 to TRBJ1-6; no firm D call. The CDR3 extends 3 residues past the end of the read, so its final part is completed from the germline J gene. V lost 1 base and J lost 4, with 5 bases in between. CDR1 and CDR2 from the germline V gene are SEHNR and FQNEAQ (reference sequence). This CDR3 has 14 amino acids.

With respect to this clone: The CDR3 end is not reached by the read, which stops 3 residues before it; the germline J gene fills it in. The chain employs TRBV5-4 and TRBJ2-4, with TRBD1 matching 9 bases. CDR3 length: 15 amino acids. Per the germline V gene, CDR1 is SGHNT and CDR2 is YYREEE (reference sequence). CDR3 residues: CASSPTGGAVYGQYF. CDR3 bases read: TGTGCCAGCAGCCCAACAGGGGGCGCGGTCTATGGT. Combining the CDR3 with reference TRBV5-4 and TRBJ2-4 gives the whole variable domain ETGVTQSPTHLIKTRGQQVTLRCSSQSGHNTVSWYQQALGQGPQFIFQYYREEENGRGNFPPRFSGLQFPNYSSELNVNALELDDSALYLCASSPTGGAVYGQYFGAGTRLSVL.

This clone registers medium-sized by frequency. The CDR3 loop is CASSKDAGQTHEQYF. The covered CDR3 bases are TGTGCCAGCAGTAAGGACGCGGGACAGACCCACGAG. This rearrangement joins TRBV6-2 or TRBV6-3 to TRBJ2-7, with a weak D call TRBD1 (7 bases). The read terminates 3 residues before the CDR3 end, so the remaining end is supplied by the germline J gene. The CDR3 contains 15 residues. CDR1 and CDR2 (germline): MNHEY, SVGEGT. Trimming removed 5 bases at V and 5 bases at J, with 19 bases between.

Comment on this clone: The CDR3 end falls 3 residues outside the read, so it is completed with the germline J gene. V usage is TRBV18 and J usage is TRBJ2-4; D possibly corresponds to TRBD2 (6 bases). Germline loops: CDR1 KGHSH, CDR2 LQKENI. The CDR3 loop spans 16 amino acids. The sequenced CDR3 bases are TGTGCCAGCTCACCACAGCGAGGGGACGGACTAACTGAT. It translates to CASSPQRGDGLTD. The CDR3 as a whole reads CASSPQRGDGLTDQYF. Filled out from reference TRBV18 and TRBJ2-4, the complete variable domain reads NAGVMQNPRHLVRRRGQEARLRCSPMKGHSHVYWYRQLPEEGLKFMVYLQKENIIDESGMPKERFSAEFPKEGPSILRIQQVVRGDSAAYFCASSPQRGDGLTDQYFGAGTRLSVL.

The CDR3 bases that were read are TGCAGTGCCCACCGGGGGGGGAATGAG. Its protein product is CSAHRGGNE. The complete CDR3 protein is CSAHRGGNEQFF. The chain recombines TRBV20-1 with TRBJ2-1, with 8 bases identical to TRBD2. From the germline J gene comes the end of the CDR3, since the read stops 3 residues before it. The CDR3 is 12 residues long. Losses at the gene ends were 6 bases for V and 7 bases for J; bases not matched to a gene: 5. CDR1 and CDR2 from the germline V gene are DFQATT and SNEGSKA (reference sequence).

With regard to this clone: With the read ending 3 residues before the CDR3 end, the germline J gene is used to fill in that end. The chain is built from TRBV12-3 or TRBV12-4 and TRBJ2-3; 7 bases are a match to TRBD1. This CDR3 region has 14 residues. Losses at the gene ends were 3 bases for V and 5 bases for J; bases not matched to a gene: 5. Partial CDR3 DNA: TGTGCCAGCAGTTTTGACAGGGTGAGAGATACG. Translation gives CASSFDRVRDT. The whole CDR3 region reads CASSFDRVRDTQYF.

With respect to this clone: The read finishes 3 residues shy of the CDR3 end, and the germline J gene is used to complete it. The V gene is TRBV28, the J gene TRBJ2-6, with 11 nucleotides matching TRBD1. CDR1 is MDHEN and CDR2 is SYDVKM in the germline V gene. V was clipped by 3 bases and J by 1 base; unmatched bases: 5. The CDR3 spans 18 residues. CDR3 bases read: TGTGCCAGCAGTTTGCGGACAGGGGGCGTATCTGGGGCCAACGTC. It codes for CASSLRTGGVSGANV. The entire CDR3 sequence reads CASSLRTGGVSGANVLTF.